This T cell receptor beta chain was identified during a study of identical twins. Trimming pared 3 bases from V and 4 bases from J, leaving 6 bases between. The length of the CDR3 is 12 residues. Per germline, CDR1 SGDLS and CDR2 YYNGEE. This clonotype was picked up a small number of times. TCRdb re-called the 5' RACE reads with MiXCR, one entry per CDR3 protein. This table holds hundreds of thousands of distinct CDR3 sequences, roughly 24% found once. These data also formed part of another study, on T cells expressing NK-cell markers.

The gene calls are TRBV9 and TRBJ2-3, with D hard to call. Specimen: CD4+ T cells sorted from blood. This TCR was recovered from a woman aged 18-35 years in good health. CDR3 protein: CASSAPADTQYF. Written as DNA, the CDR3 is TGTGCCAGCAGCGCCCCAGCAGATACGCAGTATTTT.